This T cell receptor beta chain was identified during a study of blood T cell repertoires in COVID-19. Study-level background: Samples representing acute and convalescent COVID-19 were sourced from the United States, Italy and Spain. Sources were T cells, B-cell-depleted T cells, or PBMCs; the material itself was cDNA or gDNA.

Per the study methods: Nucleated cell counts were estimated from reference gene primer amplification. TCRdb's table, derived via immunoSEQ multiplex PCR, lists solely in-frame clones and lacks some. V and J calls plus clone size are reproduced from that table; the DNA served to infer D and trimming. The sample carries tens of thousands of clones, around 86% recorded once. CDR1 ENHRY and CDR2 SYGVKD come from the germline V gene. The CDR3 is made up of 14 amino acids. V dropped 6 bases and J dropped 4 bases, with 12 bases sitting between them. The source is an elderly woman with acute or convalescent COVID-19. Sequencing used peripheral blood. V usage is TRBV10-3 and J usage is TRBJ1-4, with D perhaps matching TRBD1 (5 bases). For the CDR3, the DNA is TGTGCCATCAGCGGGGGGACGGGTAATGAAAAACTGTTTTTT. It encodes CAISGGTGNEKLFF.